This is a list of T cell receptor beta chains from one sample in a study of T cells after yellow fever vaccination. TCRdb reprocessed the 5' RACE reads with MiXCR, giving one entry per CDR3 protein. This sample has under 350,000 distinct CDR3 sequences; about 4% occur once, and the top ten carry around 24%. The sequencing used PBMCs, collected 5 days after the yellow fever booster vaccination. These receptors were taken from a man in his late teens or twenties who received the YFV17D yellow fever vaccine. CDR3s include the opening cysteine and the closing phenylalanine or tryptophan. Each record gives: D gene, J gene, clone size, V gene, CDR3 protein, CDR3 DNA. The D gene is left open where the match is weak. Some rows have no size entry. The others give once, few or many, or a class for an expanded clone.

>TRBD1|TRBJ2-2|many|TRBV27
CASRQGARTGELFF
TGTGCCAGCAGACAGGGGGCGAGAACCGGGGAGCTGTTTTTT
>-|TRBJ2-3|many|TRBV7-2
CASSLFRGLSTDTQYF
TGTGCCAGCAGCTTATTTAGAGGGCTAAGCACAGATACGCAGTATTTT
>-|TRBJ1-1|few|TRBV18
CASSRLGPPDTEAFF
TGTGCCAGCTCACGCCTGGGGCCTCCGGACACTGAAGCTTTCTTT
>-|TRBJ1-1|few|TRBV19
CASRWGEDTEAFF
TGTGCCAGTAGGTGGGGAGAGGACACTGAAGCTTTCTTT
>-|TRBJ2-4|-|TRBV28
CASSFGWGVSKNIQYF
TGTGCCAGCAGTTTCGGTTGGGGAGTCTCCAAAAACATTCAGTACTTC
>TRBD1|TRBJ2-7|many|TRBV13
CASSPGTGAGQYEQYF
TGTGCCAGCAGCCCGGGGACAGGGGCCGGTCAATACGAGCAGTACTTC
>-|TRBJ1-2|few|TRBV7-9
CASSSYWGAKGDYGYTF
TGTGCCAGCAGTAGCTATTGGGGGGCCAAGGGCGACTATGGCTACACCTTC
>-|TRBJ2-1|-|TRBV20-1
CSAQKTPHPYNEQFF
TGCAGTGCTCAAAAAACTCCCCACCCTTACAATGAGCAGTTCTTC
>-|TRBJ2-2|many|TRBV12-3/TRBV12-4
CASSLSPGELFF
TGTGCCAGCAGTTTAAGCCCCGGGGAGCTGTTTTTT
>TRBD1|TRBJ2-3|many|TRBV7-9
CASSLAAGGYTDTQYF
TGTGCCAGCAGCTTAGCCGCAGGGGGCTACACAGATACGCAGTATTTT
>-|TRBJ2-7|-|TRBV5-1
CASSLDLAYEQYF
TGCGCCAGCAGCTTGGATTTGGCGTACGAGCAGTACTTC
>TRBD2|TRBJ2-1|many|TRBV7-2
CASSSPLGPGLSSYNEQFF
TGTGCCAGCAGCTCCCCACTTGGTCCGGGACTAAGCTCCTACAATGAGCAGTTCTTC
>-|TRBJ2-3|-|TRBV7-9
CASSTVGGATDTQYF
TGTGCCAGCAGCACAGTGGGGGGAGCGACAGATACGCAGTATTTT
>-|TRBJ1-1|-|TRBV7-2
CASTIGTTNTEAFF
TGTGCCAGCACCATCGGGACAACGAACACTGAAGCTTTCTTT
>-|TRBJ1-2|few|TRBV12-3/TRBV12-4
CASSLGSVYGYTF
TGTGCCAGCAGTTTAGGCAGCGTGTATGGCTACACCTTC
>-|TRBJ2-2|few|TRBV30
CAWSVGELFF
TGTGCCTGGAGTGTAGGCGAGCTGTTTTTT
>-|TRBJ1-5|-|TRBV19
CASSSRAGNQPQHF
TGTGCCAGTAGTAGCAGGGCAGGGAATCAGCCCCAGCATTTT
>-|TRBJ1-6|-|TRBV7-2
CASSTRNSPLHF
TGTGCCAGCTCGACACGGAATTCACCCCTCCACTTT
>-|TRBJ1-2|many|TRBV25-1
CASSEAGGANYGYTF
TGTGCCAGCAGTGAGGCAGGCGGAGCTAACTATGGCTACACCTTC
>-|TRBJ1-5|few|TRBV20-1
CSAKTGRSGNQPQHF
TGCAGTGCCAAGACTGGGCGGTCGGGCAATCAGCCCCAGCATTTT
>TRBD1|TRBJ2-1|few|TRBV5-6
CASSKIADRGSNEQFF
TGTGCCAGCAGCAAAATTGCGGACAGGGGTAGCAATGAGCAGTTCTTC
>TRBD2|TRBJ2-5|-|TRBV6-5
CASRPAGMETQYF
TGTGCCAGCAGGCCAGCGGGGATGGAGACCCAGTACTTC
>-|TRBJ1-2|few|TRBV6-5
CASSYEGRDGYTF
TGTGCCAGCAGTTACGAGGGGAGGGATGGCTACACCTTC
>-|TRBJ1-1|many|TRBV5-1
CASTLRRGDGTEAFF
TGCGCCAGCACCTTGCGTCGCGGAGATGGAACTGAAGCTTTCTTT
>-|TRBJ1-1|many|TRBV4-1
CASSQAGRLSFQAFF
TGCGCCAGCAGCCAAGCGGGGCGCTTAAGTTTCCAAGCTTTCTTT
>-|TRBJ1-1|-|TRBV3-1
CASSQGGTAARGAFF
TGTGCCAGCAGCCAGGGCGGGACCGCTGCCCGAGGAGCTTTCTTT
>TRBD1|TRBJ2-5|-|TRBV18
CASSPADRARETQYF
TGTGCCAGCTCACCAGCCGACAGGGCCAGGGAGACCCAGTACTTC
>-|TRBJ1-2|few|TRBV7-9
CASSTPGTDYGYTF
TGTGCCAGCAGCACCCCCGGGACCGACTATGGCTACACCTTC
>TRBD1|TRBJ1-6|-|TRBV7-2
CASSPGQFNSPLHF
TGTGCCAGCAGCCCGGGACAGTTTAATTCACCCCTCCACTTT
>TRBD1|TRBJ2-3|-|TRBV6-2/TRBV6-3
CASSYTGDLTDTQYF
TGTGCCAGCAGTTACACAGGGGATTTGACAGATACGCAGTATTTT
>-|TRBJ1-6|few|TRBV7-6
CASSLKRGSPLHF
TGTGCCAGCAGCCTAAAACGGGGTTCACCCCTCCACTTT
>TRBD1|TRBJ2-1|few|TRBV7-2
CASSLRYRGNEQFF
TGTGCCAGCAGCTTACGGTACAGGGGCAATGAGCAGTTCTTC
>-|TRBJ1-1|few|TRBV28
CASSGQPLNTEAFF
TGTGCCAGCAGTGGACAGCCCTTGAACACTGAAGCTTTCTTT
>-|TRBJ2-7|-|TRBV12-3/TRBV12-4
CASSFGPSYEQYF
TGTGCCAGCAGTTTTGGACCCTCCTACGAGCAGTACTTC
>TRBD2|TRBJ2-1|few|TRBV20-1
CSARVAGRSRLSSYNEQFF
TGCAGTGCTAGAGTAGCGGGGCGCTCCCGACTCAGCTCCTACAATGAGCAGTTCTTC
>TRBD1|TRBJ2-7|many|TRBV6-1
CASRSPGQGYEQYF
TGTGCCAGCAGGAGCCCGGGACAGGGTTACGAGCAGTACTTC
>-|TRBJ2-1|-|TRBV18
CASSPRAPGNEQFF
TGTGCCAGCTCACCCCGGGCGCCTGGGAATGAGCAGTTCTTC
>TRBD1|TRBJ2-2|many|TRBV6-5
CASTVDRGNTGELFF
TGTGCCAGCACCGTCGACAGGGGTAACACCGGGGAGCTGTTTTTT
>-|TRBJ2-3|many|TRBV5-1
CASKRDSNTDTQYF
TGCGCCAGCAAAAGGGACTCAAACACAGATACGCAGTATTTT
>-|TRBJ2-7|few|TRBV20-1
CSAREDRNEQYF
TGCAGTGCTAGAGAGGACAGAAACGAGCAGTACTTC
>TRBD1|TRBJ2-1|-|TRBV18
CASSPPTGGSYNEQFF
TGTGCCAGCTCACCACCGACAGGGGGCTCGTACAATGAGCAGTTCTTC